Listed here are 16 T cell receptor beta chains from one sample, sequenced in a study of early T cells in non-severe SARS-CoV-2 infection. Via MiXCR, TCRdb re-called the 5' RACE reads, giving one row per CDR3 protein. This table has tens of thousands of distinct CDR3 sequences, roughly 13% appearing once. Source material: whole blood. These receptors all stem from an adult who was a healthcare worker with PCR-confirmed SARS-CoV-2 infection or an uninfected control (not recorded which).

This rearrangement joins TRBV5-1 to TRBJ2-1, with 11 bases matching TRBD2. J was trimmed by 5 bases and V by 4 bases; bases with no gene match: 2. This CDR3 has 14 residues. CDR1 is SGHRS and CDR2 is YFSETQ in the germline V gene. The CDR3 bases are TGCGCCAGCAGCATGGGACTAGCGGACAATGAGCAGTTCTTC. It yields the protein CASSMGLADNEQFF.

In the case of this clonotype: A much larger clone lies one base from this, so it may be a read error. The chain uses TRBV7-9 and TRBJ2-7, with a possible D match to TRBD1 (5 bases). Per germline, CDR1 SEHNR and CDR2 FQNEAQ (reference sequence). CDR3 size: 14 residues. The V and J ends lost 4 bases and 6 bases respectively, with 16 bases between them. CDR3 residues: CASSSRKGKGEQYF. The CDR3 region has the DNA TGTGCCAGCAGCTCCCGCAAGGGGAAGGGCGAGCAGTACTTC.

This clonotype was observed at least ten times. The CDR3 nucleotides read TGCGCCAGCAGCTTGGAGGGTCAGCCCCAGCATTTT. Protein product: CASSLEGQPQHF. The gene calls are TRBV5-1 and TRBJ1-5; D is unclear. The CDR3 contains 12 residues. Germline V gives CDR1 SGHRS, CDR2 YFSETQ. Trimming removed 0 bases at V and 6 bases at J, with 4 bases between.

The chain uses TRBV28 and TRBJ1-5; TRBD1 matches at 7 bases. The CDR3 runs to 15 residues. Trimming cost V 2 bases and J 5 bases; bases outside gene matches: 6. The germline gives CDR1 MDHEN, CDR2 SYDVKM. The CDR3 DNA follows: TGTGCCAGCAGTTTAATCGACAGGGAAGATCAGCCCCAGCATTTT. Its protein product is CASSLIDREDQPQHF.

At least ten counts were recorded for this clonotype. This rearrangement joins TRBV20-1 to TRBJ1-2; 7 nucleotides agree with TRBD1. Per the germline V gene, CDR1 is DFQATT and CDR2 is SNEGSKA (reference sequence). The CDR3 loop spans 14 amino acids. Trimming at V came to 1 base and at J to 7 bases, leaving 9 bases not matched to a gene. CDR3 nucleotide sequence: TGCAGTGCTAGAGCCCGACAGGGCGAGGGTGGCTACACCTTC. Translating it yields CSARARQGEGGYTF.

The rearrangement joins TRBV6-1 to TRBJ1-4, with D maybe TRBD1 (5 bases). The V and J ends lost 8 bases and 11 bases respectively, with 24 bases between them. This CDR3 spans 15 amino acids. Per the germline V gene, CDR1 is MNHNS and CDR2 is SASEGT. The CDR3 here is CASEGADSRQWKLFF. The DNA for the CDR3 is TGTGCCAGCGAGGGAGCCGACAGTCGCCAGTGGAAACTGTTTTTT.

This clonotype showed up just once. Since a much larger clone is just one base distant, this may be a read error. The V and J genes are TRBV7-8 and TRBJ1-2; 7 nucleotides line up with TRBD1. This CDR3 comprises 13 residues. The germline CDR1 and CDR2 sequences are SGHVS and FQNEAQ. CDR3 in DNA: TGTGTCAGCAGCTTGGGACAGCTCTATGGCTACACCTTC. Translation: CVSSLGQLYGYTF.

This clonotype showed up many times. The J gene is TRBJ1-2, the V gene TRBV9; D is unclear. The V end was cut by 0 bases, the J end by 4 bases, with 10 bases between. The CDR3 contains 14 residues. CDR1 and CDR2 from the germline V gene are SGDLS and YYNGEE. The CDR3 nucleotides are TGTGCCAGCAGCGTAGGTCCGGGCGGCTATGGCTACACCTTC. Its protein is CASSVGPGGYGYTF.

The V gene is TRBV4-1, the J gene TRBJ2-3; possibly TRBD1 for D (6 bases). V gave up 0 bases and J gave up 3 bases, with 7 bases separating them. The CDR3 spans 14 residues. Germline V lookup: CDR1 MGHRA, CDR2 YSYEKL. The CDR3 reads CASSQDQGTDTQYF. CDR3 coding DNA: TGCGCCAGCAGCCAAGATCAGGGGACAGATACGCAGTATTTT.

This clonotype was detected many times. The chain uses TRBV18 and TRBJ2-6; D is possibly TRBD1 (6 bases). CDR1 and CDR2 (germline): KGHSH, LQKENI. The CDR3 spans 18 residues. Trimming removed 3 bases at V and 0 bases at J, with 15 bases between. Here the CDR3 reads CASSPVLTGSSGANVLTF. In DNA, the CDR3 is TGTGCCAGCTCACCGGTCCTGACAGGTAGCTCTGGGGCCAACGTCCTGACTTTC.

There are a few counts of this clonotype. V gene TRBV28 combines with J gene TRBJ2-7, with D maybe TRBD1 (6 bases). CDR1 is MDHEN and CDR2 is SYDVKM in the germline V gene. The CDR3 extends over 13 amino acids. Trimming took off 8 bases at V and 3 bases at J, with 14 bases between the two ends. The CDR3 spells CASYAGQHYEQYF. The CDR3 DNA follows: TGTGCCAGCTACGCCGGACAGCACTACGAGCAGTACTTC.

This clonotype was counted at least ten times. The chain employs TRBV20-1 and TRBJ1-6; unclear D gene. Deletions cut 4 bases from V and 0 bases from J, with 13 bases between. The CDR3 length is 16 residues. Per the germline V gene, CDR1 is DFQATT and CDR2 is SNEGSKA (reference sequence). The CDR3: CSAKIGTSSYNSPLHF. Here the CDR3 DNA reads TGCAGTGCTAAAATCGGCACGAGCTCCTATAATTCACCCCTCCACTTT.

This clonotype occurred many times. The chain carries TRBV6-5 and TRBJ1-6; no clear D gene. This CDR3 is 14 amino acids long. The V and J ends lost 2 bases and 5 bases respectively, with 7 bases between them. The V gene's germline CDR1 is MNHEY and CDR2 SVGAGI. The CDR3 DNA is TGTGCCAGCAGTTACAAACACCATAATTCACCCCTCCACTTT. Translating gives CASSYKHHNSPLHF.

This clonotype came up many times. The rearrangement links TRBV6-5 to TRBJ1-1, with D possibly TRBD1 on 5 matching bases. The CDR3 runs to 15 residues. The germline V gene encodes CDR1 MNHEY and CDR2 SVGAGI. V was trimmed by 0 bases and J by 4 bases, leaving 12 bases between them. Here the CDR3 DNA reads TGTGCCAGCAGTTACTCAGGGTCCCAGGGCACTGAAGCTTTCTTT. Encoded protein: CASSYSGSQGTEAFF.

This clonotype has a handful of counts. At one end the junction does not follow the germline gene, possibly because of a read error. This chain connects TRBV29-1 to TRBJ1-1; D is possibly TRBD1 (5 bases). This CDR3 is 12 amino acids long. CDR1 and CDR2 (germline): SQVTM, ANQGSEA. CDR3 region: CSVEAGYTEAFF. In DNA form, the CDR3 reads TGCAGCGTGGAAGCAGGGTACACTGAAGCTTTCTTT.

This clonotype was counted ten times or more. The CDR3 coding sequence is TGTGCCAGCAGCTTCCACCCAGGACAGGGGGCTAACTATGGCTACACCTTC. Translated, it gives CASSFHPGQGANYGYTF. The chain links TRBV7-3 to TRBJ1-2, with TRBD1 identical over 10 bases. The CDR3 extends over 17 amino acids. In germline, CDR1 is SGHTA, CDR2 FQGTGA. Trimming cost V 3 bases and J 0 bases; bases outside gene matches: 7.